The 22 T cell receptor beta chains reported below all come from one sample, sequenced in a study of OX40 agonist ivuxolimab in advanced cancers. Library preparation was by the immunoSEQ multiplex PCR assay. Sourced from immuneACCESS, this table was stored by TCRdb with only in-frame sequences that have V and J called. A share of the clones is absent; for the studies checked, an unresolved V gene accounts for under half, and the remainder has no known explanation. Here the sample has roughly 74,000 clones; 87% occur a single time. More than 0.45% of the sample is held by the ten biggest clonotypes. Sequencing was performed on CD4+ or CD8+ T cells sorted from blood, taken in a trial of the OX40 agonist ivuxolimab. These receptors were collected from an adult with an advanced solid tumor such as melanoma, head and neck, liver or kidney cancer.

In this sample, this clone turned up a few times. The chain links TRBV7-9 to TRBJ1-2; 7 bases are shared with TRBD1. J gave up 4 bases and V 0 bases, and 5 bases lay outside the gene matches. CDR3 size: 15 residues. Per germline, CDR1 SEHNR and CDR2 FQNEAQ (reference sequence). The CDR3 DNA reads TGTGCCAGCAGCTTAGCGGAGGGACAGATCTATGGCTACACCTTC. It codes for CASSLAEGQIYGYTF.

This clone has only a few counts. The chain employs TRBV19 and TRBJ1-1; weak D call: TRBD1 (6 bases). The CDR3 length is 14 residues. CDR1 is LNHDA, CDR2 SQIVND, per germline (reference sequence). With 6 bases removed from V and 1 base from J, the gap between germline ends came to 12 bases. The CDR3 bases are TGTGCCAGTAGCCACGGGACAAAGAACACTGAAGCTTTCTTT. Its protein product is CASSHGTKNTEAFF.

The chain combines TRBV7-8 with TRBJ2-7; TRBD2 matches 10 bases. Germline-derived CDR1 and CDR2 are SGHVS and FQNEAQ. This CDR3 spans 16 amino acids. Trimming at V came to 5 bases and at J to 0 bases, leaving 7 bases not matched to a gene. Here the CDR3 reads CASSQAGLAASYEQYF. CDR3 DNA: TGTGCCAGCAGCCAGGCCGGACTAGCGGCCTCCTACGAGCAGTACTTC.

The chain uses TRBV6-6 and TRBJ2-1; 8 bases fit TRBD1. CDR1 MNHNY and CDR2 SVGAGI come from the germline V gene (reference sequence). V shed 2 bases, J shed 15 bases, and the junction held 6 bases outside the gene matches. The CDR3 runs 12 residues. CDR3 nucleotides: TGTGCCAGCAGTTACGAAACAGGGGGTGCGTTCTTC. This translates into CASSYETGGAFF.

The chain carries TRBV4-1 and TRBJ1-3, with 9 nucleotides matching TRBD1. This CDR3 is 17 amino acids long. V lost 4 bases to trimming and J lost 4 bases; unmatched junction nucleotides: 11. Looked up from germline, CDR1 is MGHRA and CDR2 is YSYEKL. The CDR3: CASSLGQGLRRGNTIYF. In nucleotides, the CDR3 is TGCGCCAGCAGCCTCGGACAGGGGCTAAGGAGAGGAAACACCATATATTTT.

This clone is a singleton in its sample. The chain is built from TRBV27 and TRBJ1-2; 12 bases match TRBD1. The CDR3 totals 16 residues. Germline lookup yields CDR1 MNHEY and CDR2 SMNVEV (reference sequence). Trimming took 4 bases from V and 4 from J; bases not matched to a gene: 7. The CDR3 spells CASSSRDRGPGYGYTF. CDR3 sequence (DNA): TGTGCCAGCAGTTCCCGGGACAGGGGGCCGGGCTATGGCTACACCTTC.

V usage is TRBV6-5 and J usage is TRBJ1-1; 7 nucleotides line up with TRBD1. The CDR3 has 15 residues. The ends lost 3 bases at V and 3 bases at J; junction bases unmatched: 7. CDR1 MNHEY and CDR2 SVGAGI come from the germline V gene. The CDR3 sequence is CASSYTTGDDTEAFF. The CDR3 DNA reads as TGTGCCAGCAGTTATACTACAGGGGATGACACTGAAGCTTTCTTT.

The CDR3 loop reads CASSVRRGGDTEAFF. The CDR3 DNA reads TGTGCCAGCAGTGTGAGGAGGGGCGGGGACACTGAAGCTTTCTTT. The chain carries TRBV2 and TRBJ1-1, with a tentative D call TRBD1 (5 bases). The CDR3 totals 15 residues. The germline V and J ends were trimmed by 4 bases and 3 bases, with 15 bases remaining between them. Germline CDR1 and CDR2: SNHLY and FYNNEI.

The chain has TRBV27 and TRBJ1-5; no clear D. The germline V gene encodes CDR1 MNHEY and CDR2 SMNVEV (reference sequence). This CDR3 has 13 residues. V was cut by 3 bases and J by 0 bases, with 3 bases left in between. This CDR3 is CASSFDSNQPQHF. DNA of the CDR3: TGTGCCAGCAGTTTCGATAGCAATCAGCCCCAGCATTTT.

V is TRBV5-6 and J is TRBJ1-4; 7 bases align to TRBD1. V shed 1 base and J 0 bases; nucleotides not matched to a gene: 9. Looked up from germline, CDR1 is SGHDT and CDR2 is YYEEEE. The CDR3 sequence is 18 residues long. As DNA, the CDR3 is TGTGCCAGCAGCTTGTACAGGGGAAACTTTGCAACTAATGAAAAACTGTTTTTT. Protein product: CASSLYRGNFATNEKLFF.

The V call is TRBV6-6, the J call TRBJ1-5, with no clear D. The V end lost 2 bases, the J end lost 2 bases, and 4 bases lay between the germline ends. This CDR3 comprises 13 residues. Germline V gives CDR1 MNHNY, CDR2 SVGAGI (reference sequence). CDR3 sequence reads: CASSYDRNQPQHF. In DNA, the CDR3 is TGTGCCAGCAGTTACGATCGCAATCAGCCCCAGCATTTT.

This clone was observed once. The V call is TRBV7-2, the J call TRBJ2-1; no reliable D call. The CDR3 covers 13 residues. Germline V CDR1 and CDR2: SGHTA, FQGNSA. Deletions cut 1 base from V and 7 bases from J, with 8 bases between. As DNA, the CDR3 is TGTGCCAGCAGCTTAGATGGGGTAAATGAGCAGTTCTTC. It specifies CASSLDGVNEQFF.

The chain joins TRBV15 to TRBJ2-1; D may match TRBD1 or TRBD2 (5 bases each). Germline V CDR1 and CDR2: LNHNV, YYDKDF (reference sequence). CDR3 length equals 11 residues. V lost 2 bases, J lost 15 bases, and 11 bases lay in between. The CDR3 sequence is CATSRQGRGFF. DNA of the CDR3: TGTGCCACCAGCAGACAGGGTCGGGGGTTCTTC.

In this sample, this clone turned up once. The chain employs TRBV27 and TRBJ1-5, with a possible D match to TRBD1 (5 bases). This CDR3 has 13 amino acids. Trimming cost V 6 bases and J 6 bases, with 12 bases left between them. Germline V gene data show CDR1 as MNHEY and CDR2 as SMNVEV (reference sequence). For the CDR3, the DNA is TGTGCCAGCAGCCCGGGAAGGGGTCAGCCCCAGCATTTT. This encodes CASSPGRGQPQHF.

This clone was found once. The rearrangement links TRBV18 to TRBJ1-2; 8 bases fit TRBD1. The V segment lost 5 bases and the J segment 6 bases; nucleotides outside the gene matches: 14. This CDR3 comprises 16 residues. The germline V gene encodes CDR1 KGHSH and CDR2 LQKENI. Here the CDR3 DNA reads TGTGCCAGCTCAGGCCGGACAGGGAAAGAGATGGATGGCTACACCTTC. Translated: CASSGRTGKEMDGYTF.

V usage is TRBV28 and J usage is TRBJ2-5; 12 bases are a match to TRBD2. This CDR3 spans 14 amino acids. With 4 bases clipped from V and 3 bases from J, the junction kept 0 bases outside the gene matches. Per the germline V gene, CDR1 is MDHEN and CDR2 is SYDVKM. The CDR3 coding sequence is TGTGCCAGCAGTTCTAGCGGGGGGGAAGAGACCCAGTACTTC. This gives the protein CASSSSGGEETQYF.

The chain employs TRBV6-1 and TRBJ2-7, with 12 bases aligning to TRBD1. J was trimmed by 2 bases and V by 7 bases; bases with no gene match: 3. Germline V CDR1 and CDR2: MNHNS, SASEGT. The CDR3 length is 14 residues. CDR3 region: CASMRDRGPYEQYF. DNA of the CDR3: TGTGCCAGCATGAGGGACAGGGGGCCCTACGAGCAGTACTTC.

This clone is a singleton in its sample. J is TRBJ1-5 and V is TRBV19; possible D gene TRBD1, 6 bases. Germline values: CDR1 LNHDA, CDR2 SQIVND (reference sequence). The CDR3 spans 14 residues. V lost 8 bases and J 3 bases, leaving 14 bases between the germline ends. The CDR3 DNA reads as TGTGCCAGTGCGAGGAGGGGGAACAATCAGCCCCAGCATTTT. Encoded protein: CASARRGNNQPQHF.

The rearrangement uses TRBV5-1 and TRBJ1-3; tentatively, D is TRBD1 (6 bases). Germline V gene lookup returns CDR1 SGHRS and CDR2 YFSETQ. The CDR3 loop spans 16 amino acids. Trimming left V 4 bases short and J 2 bases short, with 16 bases between. The CDR3 nucleotides are TGCGCCAGCAGCCTGACAGGTCGCGTCCCTGGAAACACCATATATTTT. Its translation is CASSLTGRVPGNTIYF.

This clone was detected only once. The chain is built from TRBV27 and TRBJ1-5, with D perhaps matching TRBD1 (5 bases). CDR3 length equals 13 residues. V lost 2 bases and J lost 5, with 7 bases in between. Per germline, CDR1 MNHEY and CDR2 SMNVEV (reference sequence). CDR3 sequence: CASSLTGDQPQHF. CDR3 nucleotide sequence: TGTGCCAGCAGTTTAACAGGCGATCAGCCCCAGCATTTT.

The V gene is TRBV5-6, the J gene TRBJ1-2; no firm D call. The CDR3 spans 13 residues. V was pared by 2 bases and J by 8 bases, with 13 bases between. Germline-derived CDR1 and CDR2 are SGHDT and YYEEEE. CDR3 in amino acids: CASSFGLRGGYTF. DNA for the CDR3: TGTGCCAGCAGCTTCGGTCTCCGAGGCGGCTACACCTTC.

The J gene is TRBJ1-3, the V gene TRBV2; 9 nucleotides align to TRBD1. Germline loops: CDR1 SNHLY, CDR2 FYNNEI. The CDR3 covers 16 residues. The V segment lost 5 bases and the J segment 0 bases; nucleotides outside the gene matches: 5. In DNA form, the CDR3 reads TGTGCCAGCAGTTGGGACAGGGCAAGCTCTGGAAACACCATATATTTT. It yields the protein CASSWDRASSGNTIYF.